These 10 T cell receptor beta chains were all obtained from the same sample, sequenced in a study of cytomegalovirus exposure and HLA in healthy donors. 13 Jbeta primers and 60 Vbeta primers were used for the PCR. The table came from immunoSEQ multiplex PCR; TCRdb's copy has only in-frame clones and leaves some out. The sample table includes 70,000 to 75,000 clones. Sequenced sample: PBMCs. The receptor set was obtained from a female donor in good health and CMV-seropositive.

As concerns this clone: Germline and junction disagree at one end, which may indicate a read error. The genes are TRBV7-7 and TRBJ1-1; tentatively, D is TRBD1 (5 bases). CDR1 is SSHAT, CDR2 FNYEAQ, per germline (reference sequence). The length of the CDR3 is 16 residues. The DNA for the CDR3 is TGTGCTAGCACCCACTTCTCGCCGGGGGGTGACACTGAAGCTTTCTTT. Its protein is CASTHFSPGGDTEAFF.

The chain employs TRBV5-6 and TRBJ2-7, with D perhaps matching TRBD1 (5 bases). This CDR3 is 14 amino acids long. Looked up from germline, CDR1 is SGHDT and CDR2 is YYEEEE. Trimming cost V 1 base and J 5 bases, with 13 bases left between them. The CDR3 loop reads CASSLYAPGNEQYF. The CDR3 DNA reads TGTGCCAGCAGCTTGTACGCCCCAGGGAACGAGCAGTACTTC.

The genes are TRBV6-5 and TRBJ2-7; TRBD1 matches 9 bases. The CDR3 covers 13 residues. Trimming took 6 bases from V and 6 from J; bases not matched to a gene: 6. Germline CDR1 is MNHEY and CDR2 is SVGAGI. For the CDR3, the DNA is TGTGCCAGCAGGACCGGGACAGGGTCCGAGCAGTACTTC. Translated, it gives CASRTGTGSEQYF.

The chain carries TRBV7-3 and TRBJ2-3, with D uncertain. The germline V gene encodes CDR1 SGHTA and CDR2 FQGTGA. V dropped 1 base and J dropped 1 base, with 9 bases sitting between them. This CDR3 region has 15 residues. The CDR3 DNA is TGTGCCAGCAGCTTAATGGCCGCCGGCACAGATACGCAGTATTTT. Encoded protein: CASSLMAAGTDTQYF. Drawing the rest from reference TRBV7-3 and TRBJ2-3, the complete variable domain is GAGVSQTPSNKVTEKGKYVELRCDPISGHTALYWYRQSLGQGPEFLIYFQGTGAADDSGLPNDRFFAVRPEGSVSTLKIQRTERGDSAVYLCASSLMAAGTDTQYFGPGTRLTVL.

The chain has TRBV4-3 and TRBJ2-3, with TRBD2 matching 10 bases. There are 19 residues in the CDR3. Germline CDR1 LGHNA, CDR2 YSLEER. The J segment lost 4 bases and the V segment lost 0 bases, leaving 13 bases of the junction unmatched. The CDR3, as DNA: TGCGCCAGCAGCCAAGATCTCAACTCTAGCGGGGGAAGGTCAGATACGCAGTATTTT. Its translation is CASSQDLNSSGGRSDTQYF.

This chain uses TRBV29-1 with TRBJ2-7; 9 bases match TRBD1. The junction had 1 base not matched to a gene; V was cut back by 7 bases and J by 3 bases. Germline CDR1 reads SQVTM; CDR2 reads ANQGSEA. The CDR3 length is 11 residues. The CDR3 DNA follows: TGCAGCGGACAGGGGGGCTACGAGCAGTACTTC. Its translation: CSGQGGYEQYF.

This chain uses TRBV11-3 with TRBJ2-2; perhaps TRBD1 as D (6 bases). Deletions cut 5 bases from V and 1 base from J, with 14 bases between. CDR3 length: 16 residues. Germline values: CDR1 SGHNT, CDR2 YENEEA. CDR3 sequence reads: CASSKNRAVNTGELFF. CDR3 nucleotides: TGTGCCAGCAGCAAAAACAGGGCCGTGAACACCGGGGAGCTGTTTTTT.

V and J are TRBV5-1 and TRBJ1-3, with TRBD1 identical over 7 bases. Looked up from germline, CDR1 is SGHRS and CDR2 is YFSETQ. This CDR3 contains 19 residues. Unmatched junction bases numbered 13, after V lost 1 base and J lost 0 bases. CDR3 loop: CASSLRPTGAVDSGNTIYF. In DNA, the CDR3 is TGCGCCAGCAGCTTGCGGCCCACAGGGGCGGTAGACTCTGGAAACACCATATATTTT.

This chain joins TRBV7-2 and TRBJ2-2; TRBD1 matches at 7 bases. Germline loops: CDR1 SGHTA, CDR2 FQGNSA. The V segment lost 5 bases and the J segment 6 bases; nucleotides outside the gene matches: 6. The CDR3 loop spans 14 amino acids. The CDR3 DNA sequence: TGTGCCAGCAGCCTACGGACAGGCCCCGGGGAGCTGTTTTTT. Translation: CASSLRTGPGELFF.

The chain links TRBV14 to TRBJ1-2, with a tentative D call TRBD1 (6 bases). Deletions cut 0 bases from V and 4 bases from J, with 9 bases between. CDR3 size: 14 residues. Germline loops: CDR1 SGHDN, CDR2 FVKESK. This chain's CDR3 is CASSQDGGVYGYTF. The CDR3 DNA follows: TGTGCCAGCAGCCAAGATGGGGGCGTCTATGGCTACACCTTC.